One sample yielded the 29 T cell receptor beta chains listed below, sequenced in a study of blood T cell repertoires in COVID-19. Measured with immunoSEQ multiplex PCR; TCRdb has only the in-frame clones, and not every one. The table records over 250,000 clones, 85% to 90% of them present only once. Sequencing used peripheral blood. These receptors all come from a woman aged 40 to 50 who had recovered from COVID-19.

V gene TRBV6-6 combines with J gene TRBJ2-5; 9 bases line up with TRBD2. CDR3 length: 17 residues. The germline V gene has CDR1 MNHNY and CDR2 SVGAGI (reference sequence). V dropped 5 bases and J dropped 7; count of bases not matched to a gene: 17. The CDR3 nucleotides are TGTGCCAGCAGTCCGATAGCGGGGGCCGGAGGGGTGGGGACCCAGTACTTC. This gives the protein CASSPIAGAGGVGTQYF.

The chain has TRBV19 and TRBJ1-2; D perhaps matches TRBD1 (5 bases). V lost 3 bases, J lost 5 bases, and 13 bases lay in between. The CDR3 extends over 14 amino acids. The germline gives CDR1 LNHDA, CDR2 SQIVND (reference sequence). The CDR3 loop reads CASSILTRAYGYTF. In DNA form, the CDR3 reads TGTGCCAGTAGTATCTTGACCAGGGCATATGGCTACACCTTC.

The chain links TRBV6-8 to TRBJ1-4, with 7 bases identical to TRBD1. Germline V gives CDR1 MNHGY, CDR2 SAAAGT. This CDR3 is built from 15 residues. With 4 bases clipped from V and 0 bases from J, the junction kept 2 bases outside the gene matches. CDR3 nucleotide sequence: TGTGCCAGCAGTTTCAGGGGGGCAACTAATGAAAAACTGTTTTTT. Translating it yields CASSFRGATNEKLFF.

The V and J genes are TRBV15 and TRBJ2-1; D unclear. The V gene's germline CDR1 is LNHNV and CDR2 YYDKDF (reference sequence). This CDR3 is built from 14 residues. The germline V and J ends were trimmed by 6 bases and 7 bases, with 16 bases remaining between them. CDR3 protein: CATRVAVGRNEQFF. In DNA form, the CDR3 reads TGTGCCACCAGGGTTGCGGTAGGCCGTAATGAGCAGTTCTTC.

The chain is built from TRBV18 and TRBJ2-5; 8 nucleotides line up with TRBD1. Trimming at V came to 0 bases and at J to 3 bases, leaving 6 bases not matched to a gene. The CDR3 runs to 16 residues. CDR1 and CDR2 (germline): KGHSH, LQKENI. DNA of the CDR3: TGTGCCAGCTCACCACCGTTTGACAGGGGAGAAGAGACCCAGTACTTC. As protein: CASSPPFDRGEETQYF.

The chain links TRBV7-2 to TRBJ1-2; D perhaps matches TRBD1 (6 bases). From germline, CDR1 is SGHTA and CDR2 FQGNSA. The CDR3 is 13 amino acids. V shed 1 base and J shed 8 bases, with 11 bases lying between them. The CDR3 reads CASSLVGQSGYTF. The CDR3 nucleotides read TGTGCCAGCAGCTTAGTTGGACAGTCGGGCTACACCTTC.

J is TRBJ1-2 and V is TRBV5-1; 8 bases are a match to TRBD1. Trimming cost V 4 bases and J 5 bases; bases outside gene matches: 4. CDR1 SGHRS and CDR2 YFSETQ come from the germline V gene. This CDR3 has 13 amino acids. The CDR3 loop is CASSTRTGYGYTF. DNA of the CDR3: TGCGCCAGCAGCACCCGGACAGGGTATGGCTACACCTTC.

This chain links TRBV30 with TRBJ1-1, with 9 bases matching TRBD1. Looked up from germline, CDR1 is GTSNPN and CDR2 is SVGIG (reference sequence). The V gene end was trimmed by 7 bases and the J gene end by 0 bases; junction bases not matched to a gene: 12. CDR3 length equals 16 residues. The CDR3 loop reads CAYRVPGQGMNTEAFF. Here the CDR3 DNA reads TGTGCCTATAGAGTACCGGGACAGGGCATGAACACTGAAGCTTTCTTT.

The rearrangement uses TRBV12-2 and TRBJ2-5; whether TRBD2, the table's D call, matches the DNA was not checked. TRBV12-2 is tagged as a pseudogene. CDR3 size: 14 residues. The CDR3 loop reads CASRRGTSTETQYF. Here the CDR3 DNA reads TGTGCAAGTCGCCGCGGGACTAGCACGGAGACCCAGTACTTC.

V usage is TRBV27 and J usage is TRBJ1-2; 10 nucleotides line up with TRBD1. The germline CDR1 and CDR2 sequences are MNHEY and SMNVEV (reference sequence). The CDR3 spans 15 residues. V lost 6 bases and J lost 8; bases outside the gene matches: 12. For the CDR3, the DNA is TGTGCCAGCAGATCGGAGACAGGGGGCGCGGGGGGCTACACCTTC. Its translation is CASRSETGGAGGYTF.

This rearrangement joins TRBV7-9 to TRBJ1-5, with 10 bases lining up with TRBD1. V trimming: 2 bases; J trimming: 2 bases; junction bases outside the gene matches: 3. Germline V gene sequence: CDR1 SEHNR, CDR2 FQNEAQ (reference sequence). This CDR3 contains 16 residues. CDR3 region: CASSLYGTGGNQPQHF. CDR3 nucleotide sequence: TGTGCCAGCAGCTTATATGGGACAGGGGGCAATCAGCCCCAGCATTTT.

This clone was seen more than once but under ten times. The CDR3 reads CARSLPRSASGWEQFF. DNA of the CDR3: TGTGCCAGAAGCTTGCCTCGGAGTGCTAGCGGATGGGAGCAGTTCTTC. This sequence joins TRBV5-3 and TRBJ2-1; 7 bases are a match to TRBD2. TRBV5-3 is known as an ORF, though its function is uncertain. The CDR3 runs 16 residues. Trimming at V came to 1 base and at J to 10 bases, leaving 14 bases not matched to a gene.

The CDR3 sequence: CASSVRGGGSDSPLHF. CDR3 bases: TGTGCCAGCAGTGTCCGAGGAGGGGGCTCTGATTCACCCCTCCACTTT. The V call is TRBV6-1, the J call TRBJ1-6, with 7 bases lining up with TRBD1. This CDR3 is built from 16 residues. CDR1 and CDR2 (germline): MNHNS, SASEGT. The trim removed 4 bases at V and 8 bases at J, leaving 11 bases unmatched.

The V gene is TRBV10-3, the J gene TRBJ1-1; D not certain. The CDR3 extends over 12 amino acids. Germline V gene data show CDR1 as ENHRY and CDR2 as SYGVKD. V was trimmed by 3 bases and J by 5 bases, leaving 7 bases between them. CDR3 protein: CAISDSGTEAFF. The CDR3 DNA reads TGTGCCATCAGTGACTCCGGGACTGAAGCTTTCTTT.

This chain links TRBV20-1 with TRBJ1-1; TRBD1 matches at 7 bases. CDR3 size: 16 residues. Trimming cost V 3 bases and J 4 bases; bases outside gene matches: 14. Germline CDR1 reads DFQATT; CDR2 reads SNEGSKA (reference sequence). The CDR3 coding sequence is TGCAGTGCTAGTGGGAGGGGGCGCGTAATGAGCACTGAAGCTTTCTTT. This encodes CSASGRGRVMSTEAFF.

J is TRBJ1-1 and V is TRBV9, with a tentative D call TRBD1 (5 bases). The V end was cut by 4 bases, the J end by 6 bases, with 13 bases between. Germline CDR1 is SGDLS and CDR2 is YYNGEE. This CDR3 is 13 amino acids long. As DNA, the CDR3 is TGTGCCAGCAGCTACCGGCAGGGTTCTGAAGCTTTCTTT. It yields the protein CASSYRQGSEAFF.

Turning to this clone: Compared with germline, one end of the junction differs, possibly owing to a read error. This chain links TRBV4-3 with TRBJ2-3, with 15 positions matching TRBD2. Germline CDR1 LGHNA, CDR2 YSLEER. The CDR3 has 14 residues. CDR3 bases: TGCGCCAGCAGCCAAGCGAGGACTAGCGGGGGGGTCCGTTTT. Protein product: CASSQARTSGGVRF.

This clone was recorded only once. The CDR3 coding sequence is TGTGCCAGCAGTGAAATTCGGACTAGCGGGGGGGCCAGAGATACGCAGTATTTT. The encoded protein is CASSEIRTSGGARDTQYF. The chain is built from TRBV6-1 and TRBJ2-3, with 15 bases matching TRBD2. Germline CDR1 MNHNS, CDR2 SASEGT. The CDR3 runs 18 residues. J gave up 5 bases and V 2 bases, and 8 bases lay outside the gene matches.

This chain uses TRBV6-4 with TRBJ2-7, with a tentative D call TRBD2 (7 bases). The V and J ends lost 3 bases and 9 bases respectively, with 18 bases between them. CDR1 MRHNA and CDR2 SNTAGT come from the germline V gene. The CDR3 has 14 residues. CDR3 protein: CASSDPGGLHVQYF. The CDR3 DNA sequence: TGTGCCAGCAGTGATCCCGGGGGGCTCCACGTGCAGTACTTC.

The V and J genes are TRBV30 and TRBJ2-2, with 8 bases matching TRBD2. This CDR3 region has 17 residues. V dropped 5 bases and J dropped 5; count of bases not matched to a gene: 16. Germline-derived CDR1 and CDR2 are GTSNPN and SVGIG (reference sequence). The CDR3 spells CAWSPGGGGWSTGELFF. CDR3 coding DNA: TGTGCCTGGTCCCCGGGGGGGGGCGGCTGGAGTACCGGGGAGCTGTTTTTT. Drawing the rest from reference TRBV30 and TRBJ2-2, the complete variable domain is SQTIHQWPATLVQPVGSPLSLECTVEGTSNPNLYWYRQAAGRGLQLLFYSVGIGQISSEVPQNLSASRPQDRQFILSSKKLLLSDSGFYLCAWSPGGGGWSTGELFFGEGSRLTVL.

The chain employs TRBV3-1 (or the pseudogene TRBV3-2) and TRBJ2-7; tentative D call: TRBD2 (5 bases). The V gene's germline CDR1 is LGHDT and CDR2 YNNKEL (reference sequence). This CDR3 is 13 amino acids long. Trimming cost V 2 bases and J 4 bases, with 9 bases left between them. The CDR3 protein is CASSQLSGYEQYF. The CDR3 coding sequence is TGTGCCAGCAGCCAACTCTCGGGGTACGAGCAGTACTTC.

The chain uses TRBV7-2 and TRBJ1-1, with TRBD1 matching over 9 bases. This CDR3 has 13 amino acids. Germline values: CDR1 SGHTA, CDR2 FQGNSA. With V trimmed by 5 bases and J by 7 bases, 5 bases remained unmatched. The CDR3 DNA reads TGTGCCAGCAGCGTACAGGGGGCGATTGAAGCTTTCTTT. It yields the protein CASSVQGAIEAFF.

The V call is TRBV27, the J call TRBJ1-2, with a tentative D call TRBD1 (5 bases). V lost 3 bases and J 7 bases, leaving 21 bases between the germline ends. CDR1 and CDR2 (germline): MNHEY, SMNVEV (reference sequence). The CDR3 totals 16 residues. The chain's CDR3 is CASSFLNRGGSGGYTF. The CDR3 coding sequence is TGTGCCAGCAGTTTCCTCAATCGCGGGGGGTCGGGTGGCTACACCTTC.

This chain links TRBV9 with TRBJ2-2, with D hard to call. This CDR3 spans 12 amino acids. V was shortened by 0 bases and J by 5 bases, with 2 bases between the two germline ends. Germline V lookup: CDR1 SGDLS, CDR2 YYNGEE. The CDR3 bases are TGTGCCAGCAGCGTAGCGACCGGGGAGCTGTTTTTT. Its translation is CASSVATGELFF. Looking up the rest from reference TRBV9 and TRBJ2-2 gives the full variable domain: DSGVTQTPKHLITATGQRVTLRCSPRSGDLSVYWYQQSLDQGLQFLIQYYNGEERAKGNILERFSAQQFPDLHSELNLSSLELGDSALYFCASSVATGELFFGEGSRLTVL.

The V call is TRBV18, the J call TRBJ2-1; 8 nucleotides line up with TRBD2. The germline CDR1 and CDR2 sequences are KGHSH and LQKENI. The CDR3 loop spans 19 amino acids. With V trimmed by 0 bases and J by 1 base, 11 bases remained unmatched. CDR3 DNA sequence: TGTGCCAGCTCACCACCCCTCGGGAGGGAGGGGTGGTCCTACAATGAGCAGTTCTTC. Translated: CASSPPLGREGWSYNEQFF.

The CDR3 sequence is CAWEDLDRAKNIQYF. As DNA, the CDR3 is TGTGCCTGGGAGGATTTGGACAGAGCCAAAAACATTCAGTACTTC. The chain recombines TRBV30 with TRBJ2-4, with D possibly being TRBD1 (6 bases). Germline V gives CDR1 GTSNPN, CDR2 SVGIG (reference sequence). The CDR3 sequence is 15 residues long. V lost 5 bases and J 0 bases, leaving 14 bases between the germline ends. The full variable domain, in which reference TRBV30 and TRBJ2-4 provide the parts outside the CDR3, is SQTIHQWPATLVQPVGSPLSLECTVEGTSNPNLYWYRQAAGRGLQLLFYSVGIGQISSEVPQNLSASRPQDRQFILSSKKLLLSDSGFYLCAWEDLDRAKNIQYFGAGTRLSVL.

The chain carries TRBV5-1 and TRBJ1-1, with 10 bases matching TRBD1. Germline trimming cut 4 bases from V and 5 bases from J; bases unmatched to any gene: 11. Germline V CDR1 and CDR2: SGHRS, YFSETQ. This CDR3 region has 16 residues. In nucleotides, the CDR3 is TGCGCCAGCAGCATTCGTCCGGGACAGGGGAATACTGAAGCTTTCTTT. Residues: CASSIRPGQGNTEAFF.

V and J are TRBV24-1 and TRBJ2-1; TRBD2 matches 9 bases. In germline, CDR1 is KGHDR, CDR2 SFDVKD. After removal of 7 bases from V and 1 base from J, the junction contained 13 bases not matched to a gene. This CDR3 has 18 residues. CDR3 sequence: CATSARKRLAESYNEQFF. For the CDR3, the DNA is TGTGCCACCAGCGCCCGAAAAAGACTAGCGGAGTCCTACAATGAGCAGTTCTTC.

The chain couples TRBV29-1 to TRBJ1-1; 7 bases map to TRBD1. The CDR3 extends over 13 amino acids. CDR1 and CDR2 (germline): SQVTM, ANQGSEA. V lost 7 bases to trimming and J lost 0 bases; unmatched junction nucleotides: 5. CDR3: CSAGGQLNTEAFF. CDR3 DNA sequence: TGCAGCGCGGGGGGACAGTTGAACACTGAAGCTTTCTTT.